Below, one T cell receptor beta chain is given with its context. The repertoire was sequenced with immunoSEQ multiplex PCR; TCRdb's copy has only in-frame clones and lacks some. The sample lists a few hundred thousand clones; less than 90% were seen once. Germline values: CDR1 MGHDK, CDR2 SYGVNS. CDR3 length equals 15 residues. Between the trimmed V and J ends, which lost 6 bases and 2 bases, there was a span of 14 bases. These data originate in a study of blood T cell repertoires in COVID-19. The sequenced sample was PBMCs or T cells enriched from blood (not recorded which). The V call is TRBV25-1, the J call TRBJ1-3; D uncertain. The sequence was collected from a woman between 25 and 40 years old who had recovered from COVID-19. The CDR3 DNA sequence: TGTGCCAGCAGCGAACCGGGATCCACTGGAAACACCATATATTTT. Translation gives CASSEPGSTGNTIYF.